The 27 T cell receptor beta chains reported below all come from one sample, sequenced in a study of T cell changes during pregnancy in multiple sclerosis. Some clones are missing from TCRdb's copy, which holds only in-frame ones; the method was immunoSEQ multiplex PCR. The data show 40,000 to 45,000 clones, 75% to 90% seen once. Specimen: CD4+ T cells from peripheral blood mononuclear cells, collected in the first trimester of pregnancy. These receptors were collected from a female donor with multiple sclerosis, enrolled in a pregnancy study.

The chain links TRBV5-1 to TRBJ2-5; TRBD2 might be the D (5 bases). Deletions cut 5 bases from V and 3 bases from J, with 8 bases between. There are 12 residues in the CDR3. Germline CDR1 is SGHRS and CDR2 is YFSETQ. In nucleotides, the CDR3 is TGCGCCAGCAGATACGGGGAAGAGACCCAGTACTTC. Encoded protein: CASRYGEETQYF.

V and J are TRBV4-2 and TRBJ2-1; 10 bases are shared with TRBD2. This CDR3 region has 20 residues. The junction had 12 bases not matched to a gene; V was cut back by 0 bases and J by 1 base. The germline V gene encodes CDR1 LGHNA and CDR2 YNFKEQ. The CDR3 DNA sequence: TGTGCCAGCAGCCAAGATCGGCTAGCGGGAGTAATTCGGTCCTACAATGAGCAGTTCTTC. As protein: CASSQDRLAGVIRSYNEQFF.

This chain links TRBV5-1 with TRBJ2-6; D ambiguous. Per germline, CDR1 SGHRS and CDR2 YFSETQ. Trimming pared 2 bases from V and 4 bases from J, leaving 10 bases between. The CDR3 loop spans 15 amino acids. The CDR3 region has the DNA TGCGCCAGCAGCTTTATCGCGTCAGGGGCCAACGTCCTGACTTTC. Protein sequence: CASSFIASGANVLTF.

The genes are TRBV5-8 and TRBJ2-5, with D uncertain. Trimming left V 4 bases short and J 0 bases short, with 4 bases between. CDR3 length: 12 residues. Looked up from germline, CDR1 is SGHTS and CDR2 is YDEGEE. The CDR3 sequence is CASSPHQETQYF. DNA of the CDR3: TGTGCCAGCAGCCCTCACCAAGAGACCCAGTACTTC.

The CDR3 bases are TGTGCCTGGAGTCCCCGACAGAATTATAACACTGAAGCTTTCTTT. This codes for CAWSPRQNYNTEAFF. The chain is built from TRBV30 and TRBJ1-1, with D possibly being TRBD1 (5 bases). CDR1 is GTSNPN and CDR2 is SVGIG in the germline V gene (reference sequence). V gave up 2 bases and J gave up 2 bases, with 15 bases separating them. This CDR3 has 15 residues.

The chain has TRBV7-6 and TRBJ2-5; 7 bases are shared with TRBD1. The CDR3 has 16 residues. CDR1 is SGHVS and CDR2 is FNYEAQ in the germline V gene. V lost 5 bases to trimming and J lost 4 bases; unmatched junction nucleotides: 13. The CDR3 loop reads CASSARQGRGAETQYF. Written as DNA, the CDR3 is TGTGCCAGCAGCGCCCGACAGGGTCGGGGCGCAGAGACCCAGTACTTC.

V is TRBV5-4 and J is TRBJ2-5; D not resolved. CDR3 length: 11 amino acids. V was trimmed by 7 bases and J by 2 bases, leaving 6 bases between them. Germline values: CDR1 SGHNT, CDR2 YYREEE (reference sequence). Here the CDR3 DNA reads TGTGCCAGCGGGCAGCAAGAGACCCAGTACTTC. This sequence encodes CASGQQETQYF.

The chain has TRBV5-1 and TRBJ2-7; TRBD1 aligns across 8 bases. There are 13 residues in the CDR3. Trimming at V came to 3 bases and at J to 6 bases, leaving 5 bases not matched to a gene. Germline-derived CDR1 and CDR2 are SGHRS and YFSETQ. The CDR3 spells CASSSLQGGEQYF. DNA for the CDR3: TGCGCCAGCAGCTCCTTACAGGGGGGCGAGCAGTACTTC. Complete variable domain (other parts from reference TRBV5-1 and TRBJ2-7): KAGVTQTPRYLIKTRGQQVTLSCSPISGHRSVSWYQQTPGQGLQFLFEYFSETQRNKGNFPGRFSGRQFSNSRSEMNVSTLELGDSALYLCASSSLQGGEQYFGPGTRLTVT.

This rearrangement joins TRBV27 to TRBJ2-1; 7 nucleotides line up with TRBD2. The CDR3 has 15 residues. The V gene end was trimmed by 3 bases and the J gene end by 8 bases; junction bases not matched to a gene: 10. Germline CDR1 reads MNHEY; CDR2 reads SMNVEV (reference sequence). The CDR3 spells CASSLGRGMDYEQFF. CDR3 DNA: TGTGCCAGCAGTTTGGGGAGGGGAATGGACTATGAGCAGTTCTTC.

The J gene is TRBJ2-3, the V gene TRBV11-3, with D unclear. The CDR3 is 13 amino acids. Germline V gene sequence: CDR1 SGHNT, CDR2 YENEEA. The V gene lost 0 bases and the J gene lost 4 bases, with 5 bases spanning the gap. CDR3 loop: CASSLDRADTQYF. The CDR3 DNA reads TGTGCCAGCAGCTTAGATCGAGCAGATACGCAGTATTTT. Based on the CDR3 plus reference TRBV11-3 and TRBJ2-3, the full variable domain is EAGVVQSPRYKIIEKKQPVAFWCNPISGHNTLYWYLQNLGQGPELLIRYENEEAVDDSQLPKDRFSAERLKGVDSTLKIQPAELGDSAVYLCASSLDRADTQYFGPGTRLTVL.

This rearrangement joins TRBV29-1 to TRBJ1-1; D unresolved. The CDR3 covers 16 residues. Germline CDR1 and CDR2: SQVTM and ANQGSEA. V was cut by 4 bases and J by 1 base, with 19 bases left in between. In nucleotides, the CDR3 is TGCAGCGTTGTAGACCTGGGAGAGATCGGGAACACTGAAGCTTTCTTT. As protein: CSVVDLGEIGNTEAFF.

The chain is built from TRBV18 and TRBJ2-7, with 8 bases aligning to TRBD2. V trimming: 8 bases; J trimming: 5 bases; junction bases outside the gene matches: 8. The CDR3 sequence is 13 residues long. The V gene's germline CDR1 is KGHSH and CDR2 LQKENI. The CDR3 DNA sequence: TGTGCCAGCACACAGAATAGCGGGGACGAGCAGTACTTC. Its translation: CASTQNSGDEQYF. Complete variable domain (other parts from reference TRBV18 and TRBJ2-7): NAGVMQNPRHLVRRRGQEARLRCSPMKGHSHVYWYRQLPEEGLKFMVYLQKENIIDESGMPKERFSAEFPKEGPSILRIQQVVRGDSAAYFCASTQNSGDEQYFGPGTRLTVT.

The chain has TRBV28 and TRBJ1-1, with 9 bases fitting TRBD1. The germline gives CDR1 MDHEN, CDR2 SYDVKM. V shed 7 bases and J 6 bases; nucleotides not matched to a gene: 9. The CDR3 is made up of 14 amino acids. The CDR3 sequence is CASTWGQGRAEAFF. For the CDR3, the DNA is TGTGCCAGCACTTGGGGACAGGGAAGGGCTGAAGCTTTCTTT.

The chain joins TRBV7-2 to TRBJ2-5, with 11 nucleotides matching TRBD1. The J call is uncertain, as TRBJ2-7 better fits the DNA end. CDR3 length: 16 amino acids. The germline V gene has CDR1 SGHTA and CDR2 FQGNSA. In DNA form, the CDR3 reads TGTGCCAGCAGCTCCGACCTGGGACAGGGGGAAATCGAGCAGTACTTC. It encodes CASSSDLGQGEIEQYF.

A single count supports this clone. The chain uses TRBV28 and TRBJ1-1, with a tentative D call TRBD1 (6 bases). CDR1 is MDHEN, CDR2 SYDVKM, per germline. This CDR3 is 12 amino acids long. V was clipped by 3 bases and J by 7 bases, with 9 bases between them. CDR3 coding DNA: TGTGCCAGCAGTTTCGCGGACAGTGAAGCTTTCTTT. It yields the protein CASSFADSEAFF.

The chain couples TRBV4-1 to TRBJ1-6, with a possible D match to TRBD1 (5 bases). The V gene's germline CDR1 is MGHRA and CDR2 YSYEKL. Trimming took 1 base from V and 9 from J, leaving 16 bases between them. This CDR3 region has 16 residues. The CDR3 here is CASSQVGSGEISPLHF. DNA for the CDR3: TGCGCCAGCAGCCAAGTAGGATCGGGGGAAATTTCACCCCTCCACTTT.

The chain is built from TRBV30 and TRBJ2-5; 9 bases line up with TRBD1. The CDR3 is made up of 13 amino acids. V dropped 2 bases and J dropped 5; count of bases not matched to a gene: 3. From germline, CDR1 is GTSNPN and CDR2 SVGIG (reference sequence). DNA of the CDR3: TGTGCCTGGAGTACAGGGACAGGGGAGACCCAGTACTTC. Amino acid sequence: CAWSTGTGETQYF.

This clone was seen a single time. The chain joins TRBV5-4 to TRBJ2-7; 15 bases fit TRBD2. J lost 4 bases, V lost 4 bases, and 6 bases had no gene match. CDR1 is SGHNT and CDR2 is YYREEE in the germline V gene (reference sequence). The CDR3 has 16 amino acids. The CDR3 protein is CASSNLGTSGRYEQYF. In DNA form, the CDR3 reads TGTGCCAGCAGCAACCTCGGGACTAGCGGGAGGTACGAGCAGTACTTC.

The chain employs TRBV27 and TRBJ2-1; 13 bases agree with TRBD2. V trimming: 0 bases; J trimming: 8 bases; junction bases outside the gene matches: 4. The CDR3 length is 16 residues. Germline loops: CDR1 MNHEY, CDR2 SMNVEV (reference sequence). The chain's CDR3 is CASSLSGTSGIYEQFF. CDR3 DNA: TGTGCCAGCAGTTTATCCGGGACTAGCGGGATTTATGAGCAGTTCTTC.

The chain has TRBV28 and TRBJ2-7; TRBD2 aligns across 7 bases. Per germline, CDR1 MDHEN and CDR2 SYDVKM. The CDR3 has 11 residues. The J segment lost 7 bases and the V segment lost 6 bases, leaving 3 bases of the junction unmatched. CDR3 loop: CASRYSGEQYF. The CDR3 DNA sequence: TGTGCCAGCAGGTATAGCGGGGAGCAGTACTTC.

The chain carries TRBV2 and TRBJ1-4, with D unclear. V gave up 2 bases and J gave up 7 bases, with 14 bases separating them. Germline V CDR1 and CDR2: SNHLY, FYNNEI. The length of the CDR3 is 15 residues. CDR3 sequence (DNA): TGTGCCAGCAGTGAAACCCCGAGGGCGGGTGAAAAACTGTTTTTT. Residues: CASSETPRAGEKLFF. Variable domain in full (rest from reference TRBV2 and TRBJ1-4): EPEVTQTPSHQVTQMGQEVILRCVPISNHLYFYWYRQILGQKVEFLVSFYNNEISEKSEIFDDQFSVERPDGSNFTLKIRSTKLEDSAMYFCASSETPRAGEKLFFGSGTQLSVL.

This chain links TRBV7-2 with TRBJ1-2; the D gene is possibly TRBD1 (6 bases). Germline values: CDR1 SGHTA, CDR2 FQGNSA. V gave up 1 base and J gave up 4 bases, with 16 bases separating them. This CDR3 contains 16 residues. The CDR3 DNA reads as TGTGCCAGCAGCTTAGGGTCCGACAGGACCCCCTATGGCTACACCTTC. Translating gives CASSLGSDRTPYGYTF.

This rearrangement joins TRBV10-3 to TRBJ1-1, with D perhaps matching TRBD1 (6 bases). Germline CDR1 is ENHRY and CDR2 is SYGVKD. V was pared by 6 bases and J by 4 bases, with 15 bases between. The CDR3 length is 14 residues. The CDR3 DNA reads TGTGCCATCAGAGCGCAGGGAGGGGGCACTGAAGCTTTCTTT. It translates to CAIRAQGGGTEAFF.

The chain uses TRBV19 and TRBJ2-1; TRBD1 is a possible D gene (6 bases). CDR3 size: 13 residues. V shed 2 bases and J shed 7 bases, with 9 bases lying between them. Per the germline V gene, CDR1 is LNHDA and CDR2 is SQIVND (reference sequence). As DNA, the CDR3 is TGTGCCAGTAGTATATCGCAGGGGAATGAGCAGTTCTTC. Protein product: CASSISQGNEQFF.

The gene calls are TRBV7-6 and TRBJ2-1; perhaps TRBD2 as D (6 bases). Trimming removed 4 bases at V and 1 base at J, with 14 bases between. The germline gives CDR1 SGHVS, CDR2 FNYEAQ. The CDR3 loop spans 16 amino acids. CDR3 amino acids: CASSSHRLVSYNEQFF. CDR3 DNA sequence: TGTGCCAGCAGCTCTCATCGACTAGTATCCTACAATGAGCAGTTCTTC.

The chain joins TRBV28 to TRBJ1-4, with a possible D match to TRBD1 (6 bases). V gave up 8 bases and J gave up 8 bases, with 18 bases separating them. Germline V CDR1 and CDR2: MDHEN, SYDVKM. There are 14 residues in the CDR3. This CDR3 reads CASHQSGQGEKLFF. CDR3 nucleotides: TGTGCCAGCCATCAGTCGGGGCAGGGGGAAAAACTGTTTTTT.

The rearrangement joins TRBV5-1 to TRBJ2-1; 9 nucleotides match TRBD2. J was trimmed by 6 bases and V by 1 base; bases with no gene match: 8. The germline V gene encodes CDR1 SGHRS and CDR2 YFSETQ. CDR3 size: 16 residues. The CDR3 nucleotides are TGCGCCAGCAGCTTGTTGGGACTAGCAACTCCCAATGAGCAGTTCTTC. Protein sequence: CASSLLGLATPNEQFF. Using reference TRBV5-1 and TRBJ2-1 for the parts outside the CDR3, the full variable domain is KAGVTQTPRYLIKTRGQQVTLSCSPISGHRSVSWYQQTPGQGLQFLFEYFSETQRNKGNFPGRFSGRQFSNSRSEMNVSTLELGDSALYLCASSLLGLATPNEQFFGPGTRLTVL.